Listed here are 22 T cell receptor beta chains from one sample, sequenced in a study. TCRdb used MiXCR to reprocess the RT-PCR reads, holding one entry per CDR3 protein. The sample has fewer than 800,000 distinct CDR3 sequences, 12% to 15% seen once. Sequencing was done on a sample of memory CD4+ T cells from blood. These receptors were obtained from a female donor in good health, serving as a healthy control.

The rearrangement joins TRBV7-9 to TRBJ2-1; D call uncertain. V lost 6 bases, J lost 4 bases, and 13 bases lay in between. CDR3 size: 14 residues. Germline V lookup: CDR1 SEHNR, CDR2 FQNEAQ (reference sequence). The CDR3 sequence: CASSIVTGYNEQFF. The CDR3 DNA follows: TGTGCCAGCAGTATAGTTACGGGTTACAATGAGCAGTTCTTC.

This clonotype was picked up many times. The chain uses TRBV10-1 and TRBJ2-2, with D possibly TRBD2 on 6 matching bases. The germline CDR1 and CDR2 sequences are WNHNN and SYGVQD (reference sequence). V was clipped by 0 bases and J by 11 bases, with 19 bases between them. This CDR3 contains 16 residues. The chain's CDR3 is CASSESTRGTDAELFF. CDR3 in DNA: TGCGCCAGCAGTGAGTCGACTCGCGGGACGGACGCAGAGCTGTTTTTT.

There are a few counts of this clonotype. The genes are TRBV12-3 or TRBV12-4 and TRBJ2-1; D is perhaps TRBD2 (5 bases). Between the trimmed V and J ends, which lost 7 bases and 7 bases, there was a span of 14 bases. The CDR3 consists of 13 residues. Here the CDR3 DNA reads TGTGCCAGCACCCAAGCGGAAATTAATGAGCAGTTCTTC. It is translated as CASTQAEINEQFF.

This clonotype turned up a few times. The rearrangement uses TRBV6-1 and TRBJ2-7; 8 bases agree with TRBD1. Germline lookup yields CDR1 MNHNS and CDR2 SASEGT. This CDR3 spans 15 amino acids. The V segment lost 5 bases and the J segment 0 bases; nucleotides outside the gene matches: 6. CDR3 region: CASSYRTGNSYEQYF. CDR3 bases: TGTGCCAGCAGTTACCGGACAGGGAACTCCTACGAGCAGTACTTC.

This clonotype was detected only a few times. V gene TRBV6-4 combines with J gene TRBJ2-6; D may be TRBD1 (5 bases). Trimming pared 3 bases from V and 4 bases from J, leaving 10 bases between. This CDR3 contains 15 residues. CDR1 MRHNA and CDR2 SNTAGT come from the germline V gene. CDR3 in amino acids: CASSEQGSGANVLTF. CDR3 bases: TGTGCCAGCAGTGAGCAGGGATCCGGGGCCAACGTCCTGACTTTC.

This clonotype showed up many times. The chain uses TRBV20-1 and TRBJ2-7; tentative D call: TRBD1 (6 bases). CDR1 is DFQATT and CDR2 is SNEGSKA in the germline V gene (reference sequence). V gave up 5 bases and J gave up 6 bases, with 17 bases separating them. The CDR3 runs 13 residues. CDR3 coding DNA: TGCAGTGCTGCCGACAGGATACTAGGCGAGCAGTACTTC. Protein: CSAADRILGEQYF.

This clonotype was detected only a few times. J is TRBJ2-2 and V is TRBV12-3 or TRBV12-4; a possible D gene is TRBD1 (5 bases). The CDR3 length is 16 residues. The V and J ends lost 6 bases and 2 bases respectively, with 16 bases between them. The CDR3 DNA reads as TGTGCCAGCAGCCGATGGACACTAATAAACACCGGGGAGCTGTTTTTT. Its translation is CASSRWTLINTGELFF.

Concerning this clonotype: A much larger clone lies a single base off, so this may be a read error. J is TRBJ2-1 and V is TRBV29-1; D not resolved. The CDR3 loop spans 13 amino acids. Germline loops: CDR1 SQVTM, CDR2 ANQGSEA. The CDR3 nucleotides read TGCGGCGTTGATGCGCAGACCTACAATGAGCAGTTCTTC. Translated: CGVDAQTYNEQFF.

The chain links TRBV6-2 or TRBV6-3 to TRBJ2-7; D may be TRBD1 (6 bases). The length of the CDR3 is 15 residues. Germline lookup yields CDR1 MNHEY and CDR2 SVGEGT. V was cut by 6 bases and J by 2 bases, with 17 bases left in between. Here the CDR3 reads CASSRRPGQAYEQYF. The DNA for the CDR3 is TGTGCCAGCAGCCGAAGACCGGGACAAGCCTACGAGCAGTACTTC.

This clonotype was found many times. This chain uses TRBV10-3 with TRBJ2-4, with D hard to call. Germline CDR1 and CDR2: ENHRY and SYGVKD. This CDR3 comprises 15 residues. The germline V and J ends were trimmed by 0 bases and 6 bases, with 12 bases remaining between them. The CDR3 DNA is TGTGCCATCAGTGAGTCTTTGGGCATCGGAAACATTCAGTACTTC. Protein product: CAISESLGIGNIQYF.

The chain combines TRBV20-1 with TRBJ1-1; no definite D call. CDR3 size: 11 residues. Germline V gene sequence: CDR1 DFQATT, CDR2 SNEGSKA (reference sequence). V was clipped by 3 bases and J by 5 bases, with 7 bases between them. The CDR3 loop is CSARLQTEAFF. CDR3 coding DNA: TGCAGTGCTAGGTTACAAACTGAAGCTTTCTTT.

This clonotype appeared a few times. The genes are TRBV27 and TRBJ2-5, with a tentative D call TRBD1 (6 bases). Trimming took off 8 bases at V and 4 bases at J, with 17 bases between the two ends. Germline CDR1 MNHEY, CDR2 SMNVEV (reference sequence). The CDR3 length is 14 residues. The CDR3 reads CASRQQGLGETQYF. DNA for the CDR3: TGTGCCAGCCGCCAACAGGGTTTAGGAGAGACCCAGTACTTC.

The chain carries TRBV5-1 and TRBJ2-5; perhaps D is TRBD1 or TRBD2 (5 bases each). V was clipped by 1 base and J by 5 bases, with 18 bases between them. This CDR3 has 16 amino acids. Germline V gene sequence: CDR1 SGHRS, CDR2 YFSETQ. The DNA of the CDR3 is TGCGCCAGCAGCTTGAGCCTTGGGGGTTCGGGGGAGACCCAGTACTTC. This encodes CASSLSLGGSGETQYF.

This clonotype has more than one count but fewer than ten. The chain links TRBV5-6 to TRBJ1-5; maybe TRBD1 (6 bases). The CDR3 totals 16 residues. The V end lost 6 bases, the J end lost 0 bases, and 16 bases lay between the germline ends. CDR1 is SGHDT, CDR2 YYEEEE, per germline. The CDR3 is CASTPRGGYSNQPQHF. CDR3 sequence (DNA): TGTGCCAGCACCCCGAGGGGGGGATATAGCAATCAGCCCCAGCATTTT.

This clonotype was counted ten times or more. The CDR3: CAIRSGTGDNQPQHF. The CDR3 DNA reads as TGTGCCATCAGGTCTGGGACAGGCGACAATCAGCCCCAGCATTTT. The chain uses TRBV10-3 and TRBJ1-5; TRBD1 matches at 8 bases. The trim removed 6 bases at V and 3 bases at J, leaving 7 bases unmatched. The germline V gene encodes CDR1 ENHRY and CDR2 SYGVKD. The CDR3 spans 15 residues.

This clonotype was detected a few times. The CDR3 reads CSADSLAGEGETQYF. The CDR3 DNA is TGCAGTGCCGATTCTTTAGCGGGAGAGGGAGAGACCCAGTACTTC. The genes are TRBV20-1 and TRBJ2-5; the match to TRBD2 covers 9 bases. CDR1 is DFQATT and CDR2 is SNEGSKA in the germline V gene (reference sequence). The CDR3 sequence is 15 residues long. V gave up 6 bases and J gave up 4 bases; unmatched junction bases: 12.

Many counts were recorded for this clonotype. As DNA, the CDR3 is TGCAGTGCTTGGGTTGGCGAGCAGTACTTC. Amino acids: CSAWVGEQYF. The rearrangement links TRBV20-1 to TRBJ2-7; D ambiguous. V gave up 5 bases and J gave up 6 bases, with 8 bases separating them. Germline CDR1 and CDR2: DFQATT and SNEGSKA (reference sequence). CDR3 length equals 10 residues.

This clonotype was seen repeatedly, ten times or more. This chain uses TRBV4-3 with TRBJ2-3; D possibly matches TRBD1 or TRBD2 (6 bases each). CDR3 size: 15 residues. The V and J ends lost 0 bases and 2 bases respectively, with 9 bases between them. Germline V gives CDR1 LGHNA, CDR2 YSLEER. CDR3 protein: CASSQEGGITDTQYF. The CDR3 region has the DNA TGCGCCAGCAGCCAAGAAGGGGGGATCACAGATACGCAGTATTTT.

The sample holds a few counts of this clonotype. The chain employs TRBV10-2 and TRBJ1-5, with 9 bases identical to TRBD1. J gave up 0 bases and V 4 bases, and 4 bases lay outside the gene matches. The CDR3 loop spans 16 amino acids. Germline loops: CDR1 WSHSY, CDR2 SAAADI. CDR3 coding DNA: TGCGCCAGCAGTGGAAGGGACAGGGTTAGCAATCAGCCCCAGCATTTT. This codes for CASSGRDRVSNQPQHF.

The V and J genes are TRBV5-1 and TRBJ2-1; TRBD1 agrees at 11 bases. After removal of 5 bases from V and 10 bases from J, the junction contained 17 bases not matched to a gene. Germline V gene lookup returns CDR1 SGHRS and CDR2 YFSETQ. The CDR3 spans 17 residues. The CDR3 bases are TGCGCCAGCAGTCCGCCCTACTGGGACAGGGGGGCCTACGAGCAGTTCTTC. Its translation is CASSPPYWDRGAYEQFF.

The chain combines TRBV27 with TRBJ1-2; tentative D call: TRBD1 (5 bases). V was shortened by 6 bases and J by 3 bases, with 17 bases between the two germline ends. This CDR3 comprises 15 residues. Per the germline V gene, CDR1 is MNHEY and CDR2 is SMNVEV (reference sequence). CDR3 nucleotide sequence: TGTGCCAGCAGCTCCCTCGGGGGAGGGGACTATGGCTACACCTTC. It specifies CASSSLGGGDYGYTF.

In this sample, this clonotype turned up many times. The chain joins TRBV10-3 to TRBJ1-2; tentative D call: TRBD1 (6 bases). This CDR3 is 15 amino acids long. V was cut by 9 bases and J by 7 bases, with 24 bases left in between. Per the germline V gene, CDR1 is ENHRY and CDR2 is SYGVKD. The CDR3 DNA reads TGTGCCATAACACCTGCTGCAGGGGTTTCCGGTGGCTACACCTTC. Amino acid sequence: CAITPAAGVSGGYTF.